Shown below are 20 T cell receptor beta chains from a single sample sequenced in a study of T cell repertoires in cytomegalovirus infection. TCRdb passed the reads through MiXCR, listing each CDR3 protein once. The sample lists some 600,000 distinct CDR3 sequences, more than 20% occurring once. Material for sequencing was CD8+ T cells from PBMCs. The receptors were sampled from a human donor in good health (CMV status not recorded). Some clones in this sample may be carry-over from other donors' samples.

The V and J genes are TRBV6-2 or TRBV6-3 and TRBJ2-1; D remains ambiguous. The V end was cut by 6 bases, the J end by 6 bases, with 6 bases between. CDR1 is MNHEY, CDR2 SVGEGT, per germline. CDR3 size: 11 residues. CDR3 DNA sequence: TGTGCCAGCAGCGCAGTCAATGAGCAGTTCTTC. It specifies CASSAVNEQFF.

The J gene is TRBJ2-7, the V gene TRBV27, with TRBD1 matching 9 bases. There are 13 residues in the CDR3. Germline values: CDR1 MNHEY, CDR2 SMNVEV (reference sequence). J was trimmed by 7 bases and V by 5 bases; bases with no gene match: 6. The CDR3 protein is CASSAGTGREQYV. Written as DNA, the CDR3 is TGTGCCAGCAGTGCCGGGACAGGGCGGGAGCAGTACGTC.

The chain combines TRBV20-1 with TRBJ1-2; the D gene is possibly TRBD1 (6 bases). The germline gives CDR1 DFQATT, CDR2 SNEGSKA (reference sequence). The CDR3 spans 15 residues. V dropped 5 bases and J dropped 7 bases, with 23 bases sitting between them. The DNA for the CDR3 is TGCAGTGCTCCCGCGCGCAGGGGACCTCCCAGTGGCTACACCTTC. Protein sequence: CSAPARRGPPSGYTF.

This sequence joins TRBV19 and TRBJ1-2; D unclear. Trimming cost V 9 bases and J 6 bases, with 11 bases left between them. In germline, CDR1 is LNHDA, CDR2 SQIVND (reference sequence). This CDR3 has 11 amino acids. DNA of the CDR3: TGTGCCAGCAAGAGTATTGATGGCTACACCTTC. Its translation: CASKSIDGYTF.

This clonotype was recorded only once. The V and J genes are TRBV12-3 or TRBV12-4 and TRBJ2-1; 8 nucleotides agree with TRBD1. The junction had 8 bases not matched to a gene; V was cut back by 5 bases and J by 8 bases. The CDR3 has 14 residues. The CDR3 bases are TGTGCCAGCAGTCCGATCTTACAGGGGGATGAGCAGTTCTTC. Translating gives CASSPILQGDEQFF.

The genes are TRBV6-2 or TRBV6-3 and TRBJ1-1; D may be TRBD1 (6 bases). CDR1 and CDR2 (germline): MNHEY, SVGEGT. The V end lost 6 bases, the J end lost 4 bases, and 15 bases lay between the germline ends. The CDR3 runs to 14 residues. This CDR3 is CASRDSGQFTEAFF. In DNA, the CDR3 is TGTGCCAGCAGAGACTCCGGACAGTTCACTGAAGCTTTCTTT.

This clonotype was seen only a few times. The CDR3 sequence: CSVDRDRYQETQYF. The CDR3 coding sequence is TGCAGCGTTGATCGGGACCGCTACCAAGAGACCCAGTACTTC. The chain recombines TRBV29-1 with TRBJ2-5; possibly TRBD1 or TRBD2 for D (5 bases each). This CDR3 comprises 14 residues. V lost 3 bases and J 0 bases, leaving 11 bases between the germline ends. Germline CDR1 is SQVTM and CDR2 is ANQGSEA.

This clonotype was seen more than once but under ten times. The chain's CDR3 is CASSKERNTEAFF. The CDR3 DNA reads TGTGCCAGCAGTAAAGAGAGGAACACTGAAGCTTTCTTT. This chain links TRBV7-9 with TRBJ1-1; unclear D gene. Trimming left V 6 bases short and J 1 base short, with 9 bases between. The CDR3 runs 13 residues. The V gene's germline CDR1 is SEHNR and CDR2 FQNEAQ (reference sequence).

This clonotype was recorded many times. The chain joins TRBV7-8 to TRBJ2-1; 7 bases fit TRBD2. From germline, CDR1 is SGHVS and CDR2 FQNEAQ. CDR3 length: 15 residues. V gave up 5 bases and J gave up 4 bases; unmatched junction bases: 8. CDR3 sequence reads: CASSQRDYLYNEQFF. DNA for the CDR3: TGTGCCAGCAGCCAACGGGACTATCTTTACAATGAGCAGTTCTTC. The entire variable domain, with the rest obtained from reference TRBV7-8 and TRBJ2-1, is as follows: GAGVSQSPRYKVAKRGQDVALRCDPISGHVSLFWYQQALGQGPEFLTYFQNEAQLDKSGLPSDRFFAERPEGSVSTLKIQRTQQEDSAVYLCASSQRDYLYNEQFFGPGTRLTVL.

The sample holds a few counts of this clonotype. This chain links TRBV2 with TRBJ2-7; 7 bases match TRBD1. J lost 9 bases, V lost 1 base, and 12 bases had no gene match. Germline V gene data show CDR1 as SNHLY and CDR2 as FYNNEI. This CDR3 has 15 amino acids. The CDR3, as DNA: TGTGCCAGCAGTGAAGTGGGGACAGAGACCAGCGGGCAGTACGTC. Translated: CASSEVGTETSGQYV.

The V gene is TRBV20-1, the J gene TRBJ1-2; no clear D gene. V shed 3 bases and J shed 0 bases, with 8 bases lying between them. This CDR3 region has 13 residues. Germline V gene data show CDR1 as DFQATT and CDR2 as SNEGSKA (reference sequence). The CDR3 coding sequence is TGCAGTGCTAGCAACCCAACTAACTATGGCTACACCTTC. It is translated as CSASNPTNYGYTF.

This clonotype appeared a few times. This rearrangement joins TRBV15 to TRBJ2-7, with D unresolved. Trimming took 0 bases from V and 5 from J, leaving 8 bases between them. In germline, CDR1 is LNHNV, CDR2 YYDKDF (reference sequence). The CDR3 covers 13 residues. The CDR3 loop is CATSREGLDEQYF. DNA of the CDR3: TGTGCCACCAGCAGAGAGGGCCTCGACGAGCAGTACTTC.

This sequence joins TRBV6-2 or TRBV6-3 and TRBJ2-3; the match to TRBD1 covers 7 bases. The ends lost 5 bases at V and 2 bases at J; junction bases unmatched: 4. There are 14 residues in the CDR3. CDR1 and CDR2 (germline): MNHEY, SVGEGT. In DNA, the CDR3 is TGTGCCAGCAGTCACAGGGGATCCACAGATACGCAGTATTTT. Its protein is CASSHRGSTDTQYF.

The chain is built from TRBV6-1 and TRBJ2-5; possibly TRBD1 or TRBD2 for D (5 bases each). V gave up 4 bases and J gave up 1 base, with 10 bases separating them. The CDR3 has 14 amino acids. Per the germline V gene, CDR1 is MNHNS and CDR2 is SASEGT. The CDR3 spells CASSVEGRQETQYF. The CDR3 region has the DNA TGTGCCAGCAGTGTAGAGGGGCGCCAAGAGACCCAGTACTTC.

This clonotype was picked up one time. This chain links TRBV2 with TRBJ2-7; TRBD2 matches 8 bases. Trimming removed 2 bases from V and 2 bases from J; junction bases left unmatched: 2. The germline CDR1 and CDR2 sequences are SNHLY and FYNNEI. The CDR3 length is 14 residues. The CDR3 DNA sequence: TGTGCCAGCAGTGAATGGCGGGGGGCCTACGAGCAGTACTTC. Encoded protein: CASSEWRGAYEQYF.

This clonotype was counted a few times. This sequence joins TRBV4-1 and TRBJ2-3, with a possible D match to TRBD1 (8 bases). This CDR3 spans 18 amino acids. In germline, CDR1 is MGHRA, CDR2 YSYEKL. The ends were cut back, 0 bases at V and 4 bases at J, with 20 bases in the middle. CDR3 sequence reads: CASSQDPAGGAGADTQYF. CDR3 in DNA: TGCGCCAGCAGCCAAGATCCGGCAGGGGGCGCGGGGGCAGATACGCAGTATTTT.

This chain links TRBV12-5 with TRBJ2-3, with D tentatively TRBD1 (6 bases). Trimming removed 6 bases at V and 2 bases at J, with 15 bases between. The CDR3 has 15 amino acids. The germline CDR1 and CDR2 sequences are LGHNT and FRNRAP. Here the CDR3 reads CASGLGQLLTDTQYF. CDR3 sequence (DNA): TGTGCTAGTGGCCTCGGACAGCTGCTCACAGATACGCAGTATTTT.

This clonotype was seen only a few times. This chain links TRBV4-3 with TRBJ2-5, with 9 bases matching TRBD2. CDR1 is LGHNA, CDR2 YSLEER, per germline. Unmatched junction bases numbered 8, after V lost 1 base and J lost 5 bases. This CDR3 is 16 amino acids long. As DNA, the CDR3 is TGCGCCAGCAGCCAAGGGAGGCGGGGGGGCCTGGAGACCCAGTACTTC. Translating it yields CASSQGRRGGLETQYF.

This clonotype has a count of ten or more. This chain uses TRBV12-3 or TRBV12-4 with TRBJ2-1, with 10 bases matching TRBD1. This CDR3 spans 15 amino acids. Germline trimming cut 1 base from V and 5 bases from J; bases unmatched to any gene: 2. CDR3: CASSLGQGADNEQFF. The DNA for the CDR3 is TGTGCCAGCAGTTTAGGACAGGGGGCTGACAATGAGCAGTTCTTC.

This clonotype has a count of ten or more. The chain employs TRBV7-2 and TRBJ2-7; 8 bases map to TRBD1. CDR3 size: 13 residues. Trimming cost V 5 bases and J 6 bases; bases outside gene matches: 6. Looked up from germline, CDR1 is SGHTA and CDR2 is FQGNSA. The CDR3 DNA reads as TGTGCCAGCAGCCTATCACAGGGGGTCGAGCAGTACGTC. It encodes CASSLSQGVEQYV.